This T cell receptor beta chain was sequenced in a study of shared clonotypes between healthy human individuals. Looking at the study overall: Donor ages ranged 18 to 49 years: a couple of women, a few men. Findings and limits, study-wide: Incomplete sequencing of sorted subsets was indicated by rarefaction despite large depth.

Once extracted for a subset, genomic DNA was divided evenly among several immunoSEQ plates. This table comes from immunoSEQ multiplex PCR, and its TCRdb copy is limited to in-frame clones, with some not included. The sample has hundreds of thousands of clones; about 78% are singletons. Splitting of CD4+ cells produced CD45RA+ naive and CD45RA-negative memory subsets. In regard to this clone: The antigen is unknown.

The germline CDR1 and CDR2 sequences are LGHNA and YNFKEQ. There are 16 residues in the CDR3. The germline V and J ends were trimmed by 5 bases and 2 bases, with 15 bases remaining between them. The sample comprised memory CD4+ T cells sorted from blood. Subset meaning: CD45RA-negative fraction. The V and J genes are TRBV4-2 and TRBJ2-2, with a tentative D call TRBD2 (6 bases). The clonotype comes from a woman aged 25 to 39 in good health. The CDR3 loop is CASSETLATNTGELFF. The DNA for the CDR3 is TGTGCCAGCAGCGAAACTCTAGCGACCAACACCGGGGAGCTGTTTTTT.